These 31 T cell receptor beta chains originate from one sample sequenced in a study of identical twins. One entry per CDR3 protein results from TCRdb running MiXCR on the 5' RACE reads. The sample lists approximately 1.8 million distinct CDR3 sequences, under 35% occurring once. Sequencing input: cord blood. Receptors originate from a newborn girl in good health.

In its sample, this clonotype was seen a few times. V usage is TRBV2 and J usage is TRBJ1-2; D is unclear. Germline values: CDR1 SNHLY, CDR2 FYNNEI. The CDR3 sequence is 12 residues long. Trimming cost V 8 bases and J 2 bases, with 9 bases left between them. The CDR3 sequence is CASLEGNYGYTF. The CDR3 DNA follows: TGTGCCAGCCTTGAGGGCAACTATGGCTACACCTTC.

The rearrangement uses TRBV28 and TRBJ2-7, with a possible D match to TRBD1 (6 bases). Germline CDR1 reads MDHEN; CDR2 reads SYDVKM. The CDR3 contains 14 residues. V was clipped by 7 bases and J by 4 bases, with 17 bases between them. DNA of the CDR3: TGTGCCAGCACCCATAGTCCTAGGGGGTACGAGCAGTACTTC. Amino acids: CASTHSPRGYEQYF. Filled out from reference TRBV28 and TRBJ2-7, the complete variable domain reads DVKVTQSSRYLVKRTGEKVFLECVQDMDHENMFWYRQDPGLGLRLIYFSYDVKMKEKGDIPEGYSVSREKKERFSLILESASTNQTSMYLCASTHSPRGYEQYFGPGTRLTVT.

The chain has TRBV28 and TRBJ1-5; TRBD1 might be the D (5 bases). The CDR3 loop spans 19 amino acids. The V end was cut by 3 bases, the J end by 2 bases, with 23 bases between. Germline V gene lookup returns CDR1 MDHEN and CDR2 SYDVKM. The CDR3 DNA sequence: TGTGCCAGCAGTTTGGCCCCGGGCAGAAGGGGATTCGGCAATCAGCCCCAGCATTTT. This sequence encodes CASSLAPGRRGFGNQPQHF.

This clonotype appeared many times. This chain joins TRBV13 and TRBJ2-5; 7 positions match TRBD1. CDR3 size: 14 residues. The germline gives CDR1 PRHDT, CDR2 FYEKMQ (reference sequence). Germline trimming cut 3 bases from V and 5 bases from J; bases unmatched to any gene: 6. This CDR3 is CASSFLQGWETQYF. The CDR3 DNA reads TGTGCCAGCAGCTTCTTACAGGGGTGGGAGACCCAGTACTTC. Full variable domain (outside the CDR3, taken from reference TRBV13 and TRBJ2-5): AAGVIQSPRHLIKEKRETATLKCYPIPRHDTVYWYQQGPGQDPQFLISFYEKMQSDKGSIPDRFSAQQFSDYHSELNMSSLELGDSALYFCASSFLQGWETQYFGPGTRLLVL.

V and J are TRBV18 and TRBJ2-5, with 7 bases aligning to TRBD1. V shed 3 bases and J 5 bases; nucleotides not matched to a gene: 6. Germline V gene lookup returns CDR1 KGHSH and CDR2 LQKENI. This CDR3 spans 14 amino acids. The CDR3 spells CASSPTTGTETQYF. For the CDR3, the DNA is TGTGCCAGCTCACCGACGACAGGGACCGAGACCCAGTACTTC.

This clonotype has more than one count but fewer than ten. The chain recombines TRBV27 with TRBJ2-5; TRBD1 aligns across 7 bases. V lost 2 bases and J lost 1; bases outside the gene matches: 4. The CDR3 is 15 residues long. Germline assignment: CDR1 MNHEY and CDR2 SMNVEV (reference sequence). Here the CDR3 DNA reads TGTGCCAGCAGTTTAATGACAGGGTTCCAAGAGACCCAGTACTTC. Protein: CASSLMTGFQETQYF.

This clonotype was seen many times. The chain employs TRBV29-1 and TRBJ2-5; no clear D. CDR1 is SQVTM and CDR2 is ANQGSEA in the germline V gene. The CDR3 is made up of 13 amino acids. V shed 5 bases and J shed 5 bases, with 15 bases lying between them. The CDR3 DNA is TGCAGCGTTCGGCCTAAAAACGGGGAGACCCAGTACTTC. It translates to CSVRPKNGETQYF.

This clonotype was found many times. The rearrangement joins TRBV10-3 to TRBJ2-7; no clear D gene. CDR1 and CDR2 (germline): ENHRY, SYGVKD. The V end lost 3 bases, the J end lost 0 bases, and 12 bases lay between the germline ends. The CDR3 runs 15 residues. The CDR3 DNA sequence: TGTGCCATCAGTGAAAACCCTCCCCTCTCCTACGAGCAGTACTTC. This translates into CAISENPPLSYEQYF.

The rearrangement joins TRBV20-1 to TRBJ2-7; D might be TRBD1 (5 bases). This CDR3 has 13 amino acids. Germline-derived CDR1 and CDR2 are DFQATT and SNEGSKA (reference sequence). The V end lost 2 bases, the J end lost 4 bases, and 12 bases lay between the germline ends. The CDR3 nucleotides read TGCAGTGCTAGAACCGGACAAAATTACGAGCAGTACTTC. The encoded protein is CSARTGQNYEQYF.

The rearrangement links TRBV4-2 to TRBJ2-1, with 7 bases lining up with TRBD2. This CDR3 has 16 residues. The germline V gene has CDR1 LGHNA and CDR2 YNFKEQ. V gave up 5 bases and J gave up 5 bases; unmatched junction bases: 12. The CDR3 sequence: CASSEGLAGVHNEQFF. The DNA of the CDR3 is TGTGCCAGCAGCGAAGGCCTGGCGGGAGTCCACAATGAGCAGTTCTTC.

This chain joins TRBV5-1 and TRBJ2-3; D not resolved. V lost 0 bases, J lost 6 bases, and 8 bases lay in between. The germline V gene has CDR1 SGHRS and CDR2 YFSETQ. This CDR3 is 13 amino acids long. The CDR3 DNA is TGCGCCAGCAGCTTGGGTGTGGTCGATACGCAGTATTTT. Translating it yields CASSLGVVDTQYF.

This clonotype showed up just a few times. The genes are TRBV15 and TRBJ1-5; D is unresolved. CDR1 is LNHNV and CDR2 is YYDKDF in the germline V gene (reference sequence). Trimming removed 0 bases at V and 4 bases at J, with 13 bases between. This CDR3 is 16 amino acids long. CDR3 loop: CATSRDMGRGNQPQHF. DNA for the CDR3: TGTGCCACCAGCAGAGATATGGGAAGAGGGAATCAGCCCCAGCATTTT.

On this clonotype itself: Being one base from a much bigger clone, this may be a read error. The chain has TRBV25-1 and TRBJ2-1; D is unresolved. Germline CDR1 reads MGHDK; CDR2 reads SYGVNS. The CDR3 spans 12 residues. CDR3 nucleotide sequence: TGTGCCAGCAGTGCCCCTTACAATGCGCAGTTCTTC. Translation gives CASSAPYNAQFF.

The chain employs TRBV7-9 and TRBJ1-5, with D possibly matching TRBD1 (6 bases). The germline gives CDR1 SEHNR, CDR2 FQNEAQ (reference sequence). V was clipped by 5 bases and J by 2 bases, with 13 bases between them. The CDR3 is 15 amino acids. This chain's CDR3 is CASSAGGAGNQPQHF. For the CDR3, the DNA is TGTGCCAGCAGCGCCGGGGGGGCCGGCAATCAGCCCCAGCATTTT. Based on the CDR3 plus reference TRBV7-9 and TRBJ1-5, the full variable domain is DTGVSQNPRHKITKRGQNVTFRCDPISEHNRLYWYRQTLGQGPEFLTYFQNEAQLEKSRLLSDRFSAERPKGSFSTLEIQRTEQGDSAMYLCASSAGGAGNQPQHFGDGTRLSIL.

This clonotype was recorded a few times. The chain couples TRBV6-5 to TRBJ2-1; D gene unclear. Trimming took off 0 bases at V and 0 bases at J, with 15 bases between the two ends. In germline, CDR1 is MNHEY, CDR2 SVGAGI. The CDR3 spans 18 residues. The CDR3 DNA reads TGTGCCAGCAGTTACTCCCGTGTACCCCAGAGCTCCTACAATGAGCAGTTCTTC. It encodes CASSYSRVPQSSYNEQFF.

The V call is TRBV20-1, the J call TRBJ2-4; tentative D call: TRBD2 (6 bases). The CDR3 is 14 residues long. Germline assignment: CDR1 DFQATT and CDR2 SNEGSKA (reference sequence). V was clipped by 1 base and J by 4 bases, with 11 bases between them. CDR3 loop: CSARVGGRKNIQYF. As DNA, the CDR3 is TGCAGTGCTAGAGTCGGAGGGAGGAAAAACATTCAGTACTTC.

This clonotype was observed a handful of times. V gene TRBV11-2 combines with J gene TRBJ2-5; 10 bases agree with TRBD2. The CDR3 has 19 residues. Trimming removed 3 bases from V and 0 bases from J; junction bases left unmatched: 13. Looked up from germline, CDR1 is SGHAT and CDR2 is FQNNGV. Here the CDR3 reads CASSFRASGSGVYQETQYF. The CDR3 region has the DNA TGTGCCAGCAGCTTTCGGGCTAGCGGGAGCGGGGTGTACCAAGAGACCCAGTACTTC.

This chain links TRBV20-1 with TRBJ2-7; 10 positions agree with TRBD2. V lost 1 base, J lost 0 bases, and 9 bases stayed unmatched. Germline CDR1 is DFQATT and CDR2 is SNEGSKA (reference sequence). The CDR3 loop spans 17 amino acids. CDR3 nucleotide sequence: TGCAGTGCTAGAGGCGCTAGCGGGGGCCGCTACTCCTACGAGCAGTACTTC. Amino acid sequence: CSARGASGGRYSYEQYF.

The chain links TRBV6-2 or TRBV6-3 to TRBJ1-5; D may be TRBD1 (5 bases). Germline CDR1 and CDR2: MNHEY and SVGEGT. V gave up 2 bases and J gave up 1 base, with 12 bases separating them. The length of the CDR3 is 16 residues. CDR3 amino acids: CASSYGGEFSNQPQHF. DNA for the CDR3: TGTGCCAGCAGTTACGGGGGGGAATTCAGCAATCAGCCCCAGCATTTT.

As DNA, the CDR3 is TGTGCCAGCTCACCACGATGGAGAAACAATGAGCAGTACTTC. It specifies CASSPRWRNNEQYF. This chain connects TRBV18 to TRBJ2-7; D is unclear. This CDR3 spans 14 amino acids. Germline values: CDR1 KGHSH, CDR2 LQKENI. Trimming removed 1 base at V and 7 bases at J, with 14 bases between.

This chain joins TRBV29-1 and TRBJ2-1, with 10 bases that match TRBD2. The CDR3 consists of 15 residues. Germline CDR1 reads SQVTM; CDR2 reads ANQGSEA. V was clipped by 4 bases and J by 4 bases; unmatched bases: 7. In nucleotides, the CDR3 is TGCAGCGTTGGGTGGCTAGCGGGAGTTTACAATGAGCAGTTCTTC. Amino acids: CSVGWLAGVYNEQFF.

The V call is TRBV11-2, the J call TRBJ1-1; D not certain. CDR3 length equals 16 residues. Trimming cost V 4 bases and J 1 base, with 16 bases left between them. The germline V gene encodes CDR1 SGHAT and CDR2 FQNNGV. The CDR3 region has the DNA TGTGCCAGCAGCTCATCTACGACACGGAAGAACACTGAAGCTTTCTTT. Residues: CASSSSTTRKNTEAFF.

This clonotype was recorded a few times. V gene TRBV29-1 combines with J gene TRBJ1-1; D gene uncertain. This CDR3 comprises 12 residues. Germline CDR1 SQVTM, CDR2 ANQGSEA. With 4 bases removed from V and 1 base from J, the gap between germline ends came to 7 bases. CDR3 sequence (DNA): TGCAGCGTTGCTCAGACGAACACTGAAGCTTTCTTT. As protein: CSVAQTNTEAFF.

This clonotype showed up just once. One base away lies a much larger clone, so this may be a sequencing read error. The CDR3 sequence is CASSAGRAEYNEQFF. The CDR3 DNA reads as TGTGCCAGCAGCGCTGGACGAGCGGAGTACAATGAGCAGTTCTTC. The V and J genes are TRBV9 and TRBJ2-1; D perhaps matches TRBD2 (5 bases). V was pared by 3 bases and J by 4 bases, with 14 bases between. Germline CDR1 and CDR2: SGDLS and YYNGEE. This CDR3 contains 15 residues.

There are many counts of this clonotype. This chain joins TRBV29-1 and TRBJ2-5, with D unclear. The CDR3 runs to 12 residues. V was clipped by 7 bases and J by 3 bases, with 12 bases between them. Germline assignment: CDR1 SQVTM and CDR2 ANQGSEA. The CDR3 bases are TGCAGCGCCCTTAATTCGGAAGAGACCCAGTACTTC. Amino acids: CSALNSEETQYF.

This clonotype was seen only once. This rearrangement joins TRBV3-1 to TRBJ1-2; 12 positions match TRBD1. Trimming cost V 1 base and J 4 bases; bases outside gene matches: 10. CDR1 LGHDT and CDR2 YNNKEL come from the germline V gene (reference sequence). The CDR3 has 18 residues. CDR3 DNA sequence: TGTGCCAGCAGCCAAGTGGGGACAGGGGGCGGATTTGGCTATGGCTACACCTTC. This sequence encodes CASSQVGTGGGFGYGYTF.

In the case of this clonotype: This may be a read error: a much more frequent sequence differs by one nucleotide. This chain links TRBV29-1 with TRBJ2-1, with D unresolved. In germline, CDR1 is SQVTM, CDR2 ANQGSEA. V was shortened by 6 bases and J by 10 bases, with 19 bases between the two germline ends. This CDR3 contains 13 residues. The CDR3 sequence: CSVVDPVSYEQFF. The CDR3, as DNA: TGCAGCGTAGTGGACCCTGTCTCCTACGAGCAGTTCTTC.

This clonotype was counted only a few times. This rearrangement joins TRBV5-6 to TRBJ2-7; TRBD1 matches 10 bases. V lost 2 bases and J lost 1; bases outside the gene matches: 3. Germline CDR1 reads SGHDT; CDR2 reads YYEEEE. The CDR3 is made up of 15 amino acids. CDR3 residues: CASSFDRGPSYEQYF. CDR3 nucleotide sequence: TGTGCCAGCAGCTTCGACAGGGGGCCATCCTACGAGCAGTACTTC.

This clonotype has more than one count but fewer than ten. This rearrangement joins TRBV10-3 to TRBJ2-2; perhaps TRBD1 as D (5 bases). Per the germline V gene, CDR1 is ENHRY and CDR2 is SYGVKD. This CDR3 is built from 13 residues. Trimming took 4 bases from V and 3 from J, leaving 6 bases between them. The CDR3 spells CAISGRDTGELFF. DNA for the CDR3: TGTGCCATCAGTGGCAGGGACACCGGGGAGCTGTTTTTT.

V usage is TRBV7-2 and J usage is TRBJ2-3; D is perhaps TRBD2 (5 bases). The CDR3 extends over 15 amino acids. From germline, CDR1 is SGHTA and CDR2 FQGNSA. Trimming pared 6 bases from V and 1 base from J, leaving 14 bases between. CDR3 region: CASSSSSTRTDTQYF. The CDR3 DNA reads TGTGCCAGCAGTTCCTCTAGCACGCGCACAGATACGCAGTATTTT.

A note on this clonotype: Relative to the germline gene, one junction end is altered; a read error may explain this. This chain connects TRBV15 to TRBJ2-1; 10 bases are shared with TRBD2. This CDR3 contains 17 residues. Germline loops: CDR1 LNHNV, CDR2 YYDKDF (reference sequence). This CDR3 is CATSRGLAGVYYNEQFF. CDR3 coding DNA: TGTGCCACCAGCAGAGGCCTAGCGGGAGTTTACTACAATGAACAGTTCTTC.